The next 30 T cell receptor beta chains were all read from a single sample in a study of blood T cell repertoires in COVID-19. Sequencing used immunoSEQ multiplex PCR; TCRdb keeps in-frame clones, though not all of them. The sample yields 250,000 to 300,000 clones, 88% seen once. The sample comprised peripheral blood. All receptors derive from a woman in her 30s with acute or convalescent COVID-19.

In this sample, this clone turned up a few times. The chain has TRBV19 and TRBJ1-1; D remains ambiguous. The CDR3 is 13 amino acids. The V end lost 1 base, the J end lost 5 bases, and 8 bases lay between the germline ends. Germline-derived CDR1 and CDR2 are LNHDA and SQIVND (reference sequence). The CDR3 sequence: CASSIVTGTEAFF. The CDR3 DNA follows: TGTGCCAGTAGTATAGTGACGGGAACTGAAGCTTTCTTT.

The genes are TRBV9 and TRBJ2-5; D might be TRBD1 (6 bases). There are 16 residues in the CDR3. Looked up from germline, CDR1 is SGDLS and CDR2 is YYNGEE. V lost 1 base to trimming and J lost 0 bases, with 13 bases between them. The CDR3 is CASSVTSRGYQETQYF. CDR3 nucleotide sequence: TGTGCCAGCAGCGTAACCTCGAGGGGGTACCAAGAGACCCAGTACTTC.

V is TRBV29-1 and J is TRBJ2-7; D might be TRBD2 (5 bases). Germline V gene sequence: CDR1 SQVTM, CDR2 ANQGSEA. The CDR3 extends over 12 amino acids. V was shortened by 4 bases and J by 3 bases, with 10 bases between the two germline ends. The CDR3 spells CSVVSEGYEQYF. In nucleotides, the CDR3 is TGCAGCGTTGTTTCTGAGGGCTACGAGCAGTACTTC.

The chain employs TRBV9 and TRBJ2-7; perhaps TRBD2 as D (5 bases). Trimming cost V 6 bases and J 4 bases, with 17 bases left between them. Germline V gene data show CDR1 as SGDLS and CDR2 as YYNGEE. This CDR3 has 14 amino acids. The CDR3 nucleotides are TGTGCCAGCACTCTGGGAGCAGTCGGGTACGAGCAGTACTTC. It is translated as CASTLGAVGYEQYF.

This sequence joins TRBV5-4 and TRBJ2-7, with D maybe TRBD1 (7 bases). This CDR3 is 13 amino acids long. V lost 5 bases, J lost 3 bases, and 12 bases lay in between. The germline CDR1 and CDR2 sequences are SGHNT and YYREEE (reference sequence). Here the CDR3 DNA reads TGTGCCAGCAGTCGCAGGGGGGACTACGAGCAGTACTTC. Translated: CASSRRGDYEQYF.

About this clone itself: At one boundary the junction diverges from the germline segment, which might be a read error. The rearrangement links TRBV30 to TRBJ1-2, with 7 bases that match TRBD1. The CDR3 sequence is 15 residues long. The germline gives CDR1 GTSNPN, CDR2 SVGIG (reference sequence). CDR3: CAWGVGTAIMDGYTF. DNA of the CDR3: TGTGCCTGGGGTGTCGGGACAGCTATAATGGATGGCTACACCTTC.

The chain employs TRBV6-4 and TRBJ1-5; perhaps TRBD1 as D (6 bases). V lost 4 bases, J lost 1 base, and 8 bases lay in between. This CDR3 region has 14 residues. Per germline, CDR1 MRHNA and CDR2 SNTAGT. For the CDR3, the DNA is TGTGCCAGCAGTGGACAGGAAAGCAATCAGCCCCAGCATTTT. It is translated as CASSGQESNQPQHF.

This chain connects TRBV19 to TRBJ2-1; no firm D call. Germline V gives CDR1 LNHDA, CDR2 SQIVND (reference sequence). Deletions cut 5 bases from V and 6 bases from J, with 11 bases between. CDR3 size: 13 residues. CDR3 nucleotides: TGTGCCAGTAGTGCCACAATTATCAATGAGCAGTTCTTC. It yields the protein CASSATIINEQFF.

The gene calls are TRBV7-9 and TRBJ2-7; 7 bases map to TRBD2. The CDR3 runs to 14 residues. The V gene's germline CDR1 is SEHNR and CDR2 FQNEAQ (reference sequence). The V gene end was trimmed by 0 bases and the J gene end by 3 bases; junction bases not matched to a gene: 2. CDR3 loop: CASSLAGGNYEQYF. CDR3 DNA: TGTGCCAGCAGCTTAGCGGGAGGGAACTACGAGCAGTACTTC.

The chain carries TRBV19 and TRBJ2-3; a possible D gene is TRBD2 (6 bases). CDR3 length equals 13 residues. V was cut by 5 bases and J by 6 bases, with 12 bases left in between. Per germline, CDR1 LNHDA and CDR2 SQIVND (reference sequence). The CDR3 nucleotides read TGTGCCAGTAGTCAATCTGGGGGGGATACGCAGTATTTT. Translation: CASSQSGGDTQYF.

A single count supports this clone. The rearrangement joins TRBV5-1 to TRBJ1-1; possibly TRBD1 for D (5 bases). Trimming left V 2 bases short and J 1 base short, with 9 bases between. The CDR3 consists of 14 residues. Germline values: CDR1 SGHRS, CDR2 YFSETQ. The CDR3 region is CASSLDSSNTEAFF. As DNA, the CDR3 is TGCGCCAGCAGCTTAGACAGTTCGAACACTGAAGCTTTCTTT.

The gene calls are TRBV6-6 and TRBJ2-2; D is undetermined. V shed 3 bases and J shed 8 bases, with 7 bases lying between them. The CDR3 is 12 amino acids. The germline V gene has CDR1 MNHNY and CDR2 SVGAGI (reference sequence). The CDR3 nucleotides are TGTGCCAGCAGTTATCCTAGTGGGGAGCTGTTTTTT. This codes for CASSYPSGELFF.

This CDR3 reads CATKTREKLFF. The CDR3 nucleotides read TGTGCCACGAAAACTCGGGAAAAACTGTTTTTT. The chain combines TRBV25-1 with TRBJ1-4; D is ambiguous. The CDR3 length is 11 residues. V shed 10 bases and J shed 8 bases, with 11 bases lying between them. Per germline, CDR1 MGHDK and CDR2 SYGVNS.

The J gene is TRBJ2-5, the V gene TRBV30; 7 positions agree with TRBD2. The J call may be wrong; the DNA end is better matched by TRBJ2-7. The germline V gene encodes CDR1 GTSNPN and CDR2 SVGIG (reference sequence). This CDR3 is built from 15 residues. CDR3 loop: CAWSTTPSGFYEQYF. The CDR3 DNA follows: TGTGCCTGGAGTACGACTCCTAGCGGTTTCTACGAGCAGTACTTC.

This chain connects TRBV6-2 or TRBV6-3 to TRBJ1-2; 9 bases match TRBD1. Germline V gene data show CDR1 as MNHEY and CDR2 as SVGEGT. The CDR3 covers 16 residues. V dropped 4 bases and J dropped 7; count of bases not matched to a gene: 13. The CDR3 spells CASSSLGQGRFSGYTF. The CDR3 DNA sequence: TGTGCCAGCAGTTCCCTGGGACAGGGAAGATTTAGTGGCTACACCTTC.

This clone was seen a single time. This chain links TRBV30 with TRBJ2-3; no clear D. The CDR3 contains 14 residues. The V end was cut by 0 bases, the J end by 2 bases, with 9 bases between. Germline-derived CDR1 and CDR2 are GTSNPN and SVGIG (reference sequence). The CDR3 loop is CAWSVNRNTDTQYF. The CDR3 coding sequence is TGTGCCTGGAGTGTAAACAGAAACACAGATACGCAGTATTTT. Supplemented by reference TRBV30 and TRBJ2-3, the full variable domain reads SQTIHQWPATLVQPVGSPLSLECTVEGTSNPNLYWYRQAAGRGLQLLFYSVGIGQISSEVPQNLSASRPQDRQFILSSKKLLLSDSGFYLCAWSVNRNTDTQYFGPGTRLTVL.

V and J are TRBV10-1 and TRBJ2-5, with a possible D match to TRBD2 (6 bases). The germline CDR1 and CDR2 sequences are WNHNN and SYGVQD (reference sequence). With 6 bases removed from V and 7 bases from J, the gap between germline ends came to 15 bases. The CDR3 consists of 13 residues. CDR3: CASSVTRLGTQYF. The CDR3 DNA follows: TGCGCCAGCAGCGTGACTAGATTGGGGACCCAGTACTTC.

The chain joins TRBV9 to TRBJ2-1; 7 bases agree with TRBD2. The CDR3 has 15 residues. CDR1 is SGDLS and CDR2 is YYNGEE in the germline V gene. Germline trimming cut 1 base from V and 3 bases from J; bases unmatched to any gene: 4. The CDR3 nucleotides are TGTGCCAGCAGCGTAACCGCTAGCGGCTACAATGAGCAGTTCTTC. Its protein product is CASSVTASGYNEQFF.

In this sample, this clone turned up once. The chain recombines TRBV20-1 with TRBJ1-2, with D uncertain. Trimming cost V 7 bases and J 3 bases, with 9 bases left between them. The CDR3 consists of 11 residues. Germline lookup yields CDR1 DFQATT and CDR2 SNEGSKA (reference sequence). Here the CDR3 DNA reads TGCAGTGTGATGGGCGACTATGGCTACACCTTC. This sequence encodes CSVMGDYGYTF.

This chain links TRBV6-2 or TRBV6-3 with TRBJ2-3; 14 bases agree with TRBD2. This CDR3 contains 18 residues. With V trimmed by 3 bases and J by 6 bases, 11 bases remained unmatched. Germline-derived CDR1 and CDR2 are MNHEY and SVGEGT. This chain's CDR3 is CASSYTRTSGRFVDTQYF. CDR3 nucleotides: TGTGCCAGCAGTTATACCCGGACTAGCGGGAGGTTCGTCGATACGCAGTATTTT.

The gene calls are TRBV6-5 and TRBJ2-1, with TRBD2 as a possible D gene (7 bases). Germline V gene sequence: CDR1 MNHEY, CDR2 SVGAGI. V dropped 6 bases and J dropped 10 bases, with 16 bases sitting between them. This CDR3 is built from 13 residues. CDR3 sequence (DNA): TGTGCCAGCAGGGTAGGGGGGGCAAGCGAGCAGTTCTTC. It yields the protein CASRVGGASEQFF.

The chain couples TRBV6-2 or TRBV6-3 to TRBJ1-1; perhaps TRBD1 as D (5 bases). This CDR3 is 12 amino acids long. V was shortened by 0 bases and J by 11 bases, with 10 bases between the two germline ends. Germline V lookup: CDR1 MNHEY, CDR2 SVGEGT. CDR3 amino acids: CASSYSGLSAFF. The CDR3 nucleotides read TGTGCCAGCAGTTACTCGGGGCTCTCGGCTTTCTTT.

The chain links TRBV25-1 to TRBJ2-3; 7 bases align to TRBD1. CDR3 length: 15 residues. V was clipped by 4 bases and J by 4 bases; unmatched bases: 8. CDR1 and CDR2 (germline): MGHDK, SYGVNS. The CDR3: CASSGRRQGSDTQYF. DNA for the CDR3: TGTGCCAGCAGTGGCAGACGACAGGGCTCAGATACGCAGTATTTT.

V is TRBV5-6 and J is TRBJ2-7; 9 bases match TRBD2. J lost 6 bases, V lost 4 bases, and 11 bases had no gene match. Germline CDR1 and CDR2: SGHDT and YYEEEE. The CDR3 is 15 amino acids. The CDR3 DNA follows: TGTGCCAGCAGCCCTGCGGGGGGGACCGAATCCGAGCAGTACTTC. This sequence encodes CASSPAGGTESEQYF.

CDR3 amino acids: CASSLRDKYGYTF. The DNA for the CDR3 is TGTGCCAGCTCACTCCGGGACAAGTATGGCTACACCTTC. V gene TRBV18 combines with J gene TRBJ1-2; D might be TRBD1 (6 bases). Trimming stripped 4 bases from V and 5 bases from J, with 11 bases between. Germline V gives CDR1 KGHSH, CDR2 LQKENI. This CDR3 has 13 residues. Combining the CDR3 with reference TRBV18 and TRBJ1-2 gives the whole variable domain NAGVMQNPRHLVRRRGQEARLRCSPMKGHSHVYWYRQLPEEGLKFMVYLQKENIIDESGMPKERFSAEFPKEGPSILRIQQVVRGDSAAYFCASSLRDKYGYTFGSGTRLTVV.

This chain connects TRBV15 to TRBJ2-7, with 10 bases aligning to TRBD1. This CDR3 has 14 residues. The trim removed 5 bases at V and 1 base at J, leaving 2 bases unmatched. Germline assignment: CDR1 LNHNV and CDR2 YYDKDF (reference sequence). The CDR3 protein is CATSPGQGSYEQYF. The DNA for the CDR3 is TGTGCCACCAGCCCGGGACAGGGGTCCTACGAGCAGTACTTC.

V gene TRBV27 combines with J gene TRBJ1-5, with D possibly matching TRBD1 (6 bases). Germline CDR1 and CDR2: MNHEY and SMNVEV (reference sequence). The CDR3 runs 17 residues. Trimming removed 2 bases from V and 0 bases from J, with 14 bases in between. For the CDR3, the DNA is TGTGCCAGCAGTTTAAATTCGGGGGGCCGTAGCAATCAGCCCCAGCATTTT. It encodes CASSLNSGGRSNQPQHF.

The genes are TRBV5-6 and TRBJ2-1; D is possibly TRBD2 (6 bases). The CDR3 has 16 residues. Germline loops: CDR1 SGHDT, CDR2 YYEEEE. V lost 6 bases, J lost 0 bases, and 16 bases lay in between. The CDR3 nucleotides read TGTGCCAGCAACGAAATCGGGGGAAGCTCCTACAATGAGCAGTTCTTC. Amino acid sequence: CASNEIGGSSYNEQFF.

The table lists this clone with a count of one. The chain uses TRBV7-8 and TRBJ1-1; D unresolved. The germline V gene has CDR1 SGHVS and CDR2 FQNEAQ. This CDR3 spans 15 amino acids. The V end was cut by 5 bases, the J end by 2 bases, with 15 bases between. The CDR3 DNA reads TGTGCCAGCAGCGGGCGGACTACAGTAAACACTGAAGCTTTCTTT. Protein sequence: CASSGRTTVNTEAFF.

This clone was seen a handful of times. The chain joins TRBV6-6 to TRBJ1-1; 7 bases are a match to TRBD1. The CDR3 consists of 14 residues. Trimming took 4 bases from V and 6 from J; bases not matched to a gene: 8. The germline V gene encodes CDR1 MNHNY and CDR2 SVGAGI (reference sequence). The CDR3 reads CASSLTGRGPEAFF. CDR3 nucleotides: TGTGCCAGCAGTTTAACAGGAAGGGGGCCTGAAGCTTTCTTT.